One and the same sample provided the 27 T cell receptor beta chains below, sequenced in a study of OX40 agonist ivuxolimab in advanced cancers. Library method: the immunoSEQ multiplex PCR assay. TCRdb carries this immuneACCESS record with in-frame sequences only. Its versions omit some clonotypes, under half of them owing to an unresolved V gene in the studies checked, with the rest unexplained. In this sample the table shows 130,000 or so clones, just over 90% of which occur a single time. Around 0.99% of the sample lies in the top ten. The sequencing used CD4+ or CD8+ T cells sorted from blood, collected in a trial of the OX40 agonist ivuxolimab. These receptors were taken from an adult with an advanced solid tumor such as melanoma, head and neck, liver or kidney cancer.

The genes are TRBV4-1 and TRBJ1-2; possible D gene TRBD1, 5 bases. The V gene lost 0 bases and the J gene lost 2 bases, with 16 bases spanning the gap. The V gene's germline CDR1 is MGHRA and CDR2 YSYEKL. The CDR3 loop spans 17 amino acids. The CDR3 protein is CASSQEGSGGVNYGYTF. The DNA of the CDR3 is TGCGCCAGCAGCCAAGAAGGTTCGGGGGGGGTGAACTATGGCTACACCTTC.

This clone was seen only once. This sequence joins TRBV28 and TRBJ1-2; TRBD1 matches at 8 bases. CDR3 length: 14 residues. V was pared by 2 bases and J by 6 bases, with 5 bases of the junction left unmatched. The germline gives CDR1 MDHEN, CDR2 SYDVKM. In DNA form, the CDR3 reads TGTGCCAGCAGTTTAGCAGGGGGCAAGAATGGCTACACCTTC. As protein: CASSLAGGKNGYTF.

The V call is TRBV2, the J call TRBJ2-7; 8 bases match TRBD2. This CDR3 is 14 amino acids long. With 3 bases clipped from V and 4 bases from J, the junction kept 5 bases outside the gene matches. CDR1 is SNHLY, CDR2 FYNNEI, per germline. The CDR3 nucleotides read TGTGCCAGCAGTGATATTAGCGGGGTTTACGAGCAGTACTTC. It yields the protein CASSDISGVYEQYF.

The genes are TRBV2 and TRBJ2-6; D call uncertain. Germline V gives CDR1 SNHLY, CDR2 FYNNEI. V lost 2 bases and J lost 0, with 2 bases in between. The CDR3 has 14 amino acids. The CDR3 DNA is TGTGCCAGCAGTGAACCCTCTGGGGCCAACGTCCTGACTTTC. It translates to CASSEPSGANVLTF.

The chain has TRBV19 and TRBJ2-2, with 10 bases aligning to TRBD1. V shed 3 bases, J shed 2 bases, and the junction held 3 bases outside the gene matches. Germline CDR1 reads LNHDA; CDR2 reads SQIVND (reference sequence). This CDR3 has 16 residues. For the CDR3, the DNA is TGTGCCAGTAGTATCCGGACAGGGGGTAACACCGGGGAGCTGTTTTTT. Translating it yields CASSIRTGGNTGELFF.

This chain connects TRBV6-5 to TRBJ1-6; 7 nucleotides align to TRBD1. This CDR3 is built from 14 residues. J was trimmed by 8 bases and V by 8 bases; bases with no gene match: 9. The V gene's germline CDR1 is MNHEY and CDR2 SVGAGI. CDR3: CASCLGRGDSPLHF. The CDR3 DNA reads as TGTGCCAGCTGCCTTGGCAGGGGGGATTCACCCCTCCACTTT.

The V call is TRBV19, the J call TRBJ2-2; D call uncertain. The CDR3 runs to 11 residues. Looked up from germline, CDR1 is LNHDA and CDR2 is SQIVND (reference sequence). The V end was cut by 10 bases, the J end by 7 bases, with 10 bases between. The CDR3 DNA reads as TGTGCCACCAAGGTACTCGGGGAGCTGTTTTTT. Translation gives CATKVLGELFF. The variable domain in full, with the rest retrieved from reference TRBV19 and TRBJ2-2, is DGGITQSPKYLFRKEGQNVTLSCEQNLNHDAMYWYRQDPGQGLRLIYYSQIVNDFQKGDIAEGYSVSREKKESFPLTVTSAQKNPTAFYLCATKVLGELFFGEGSRLTVL.

CDR3 residues: CASSYSSGGPYGYTF. CDR3 DNA sequence: TGTGCCAGCAGTTACTCGTCAGGGGGCCCCTATGGCTACACCTTC. This chain links TRBV6-5 with TRBJ1-2; 8 nucleotides match TRBD1. This CDR3 has 15 residues. The V and J ends lost 0 bases and 4 bases, in that order; junction bases with no gene match: 4. The germline gives CDR1 MNHEY, CDR2 SVGAGI.

This sequence joins TRBV14 and TRBJ1-2, with a tentative D call TRBD1 (5 bases). Germline V gene sequence: CDR1 SGHDN, CDR2 FVKESK. With 6 bases removed from V and 6 bases from J, the gap between germline ends came to 14 bases. This CDR3 has 13 residues. CDR3 in amino acids: CASSYEAGHGYTF. The CDR3 nucleotides are TGTGCCAGCAGTTATGAAGCGGGGCATGGCTACACCTTC. Full variable domain (remainder filled in from reference TRBV14 and TRBJ1-2): EAGVTQFPSHSVIEKGQTVTLRCDPISGHDNLYWYRRVMGKEIKFLLHFVKESKQDESGMPNNRFLAERTGGTYSTLKVQPAELEDSGVYFCASSYEAGHGYTFGSGTRLTVV.

The rearrangement joins TRBV15 to TRBJ2-3; TRBD2 matches 10 bases. V was clipped by 6 bases and J by 1 base; unmatched bases: 7. The CDR3 loop spans 16 amino acids. The V gene's germline CDR1 is LNHNV and CDR2 YYDKDF (reference sequence). The CDR3 sequence is CATSLRLAGGTDTQYF. Here the CDR3 DNA reads TGTGCCACCAGTCTGAGGCTAGCGGGAGGCACAGATACGCAGTATTTT. Looking up the rest from reference TRBV15 and TRBJ2-3 gives the full variable domain: DAMVIQNPRYQVTQFGKPVTLSCSQTLNHNVMYWYQQKSSQAPKLLFHYYDKDFNNEADTPDNFQSRRPNTSFCFLDIRSPGLGDTAMYLCATSLRLAGGTDTQYFGPGTRLTVL.

The chain recombines TRBV28 with TRBJ1-4; D unresolved. CDR3 length: 17 residues. The germline V gene has CDR1 MDHEN and CDR2 SYDVKM. V shed 5 bases and J shed 5 bases, with 21 bases lying between them. The CDR3 sequence is CASSPRVRRSPNEKLFF. CDR3 in DNA: TGTGCCAGCAGTCCGAGGGTCCGACGAAGCCCCAATGAAAAACTGTTTTTT.

The V and J genes are TRBV5-1 and TRBJ2-3, with TRBD1 as a possible D gene (5 bases). V lost 0 bases and J 1 base, leaving 6 bases between the germline ends. This CDR3 region has 14 residues. Germline lookup yields CDR1 SGHRS and CDR2 YFSETQ. CDR3 region: CASSLATGTDTQYF. DNA of the CDR3: TGCGCCAGCAGCTTGGCGACAGGCACAGATACGCAGTATTTT.

The chain links TRBV7-2 to TRBJ2-7; D possibly matches TRBD1 or TRBD2 (5 bases each). The CDR3 has 17 residues. CDR1 is SGHTA, CDR2 FQGNSA, per germline. The V and J ends lost 1 base and 5 bases respectively, with 21 bases between them. The CDR3 spells CASSLEWGRSLADEQYF. The DNA of the CDR3 is TGTGCCAGCAGCTTAGAGTGGGGACGGTCCCTCGCAGACGAGCAGTACTTC.

V is TRBV20-1 and J is TRBJ2-5, with D possibly TRBD2 on 5 matching bases. V shed 3 bases and J shed 5 bases, with 7 bases lying between them. This CDR3 is built from 11 residues. Germline lookup yields CDR1 DFQATT and CDR2 SNEGSKA (reference sequence). Written as DNA, the CDR3 is TGCAGTGCTAGGTGGAGGGAGACCCAGTACTTC. Protein product: CSARWRETQYF.

This rearrangement joins TRBV15 to TRBJ1-5; maybe TRBD1 (6 bases). There are 13 residues in the CDR3. V was trimmed by 0 bases and J by 8 bases, leaving 8 bases between them. Germline CDR1 and CDR2: LNHNV and YYDKDF (reference sequence). The CDR3: CATSRDEGEPQHF. In DNA form, the CDR3 reads TGTGCCACCAGCAGAGATGAGGGGGAGCCCCAGCATTTT.

The chain combines TRBV4-1 with TRBJ2-3; D is unresolved. This CDR3 has 13 amino acids. V lost 2 bases, J lost 2 bases, and 5 bases lay in between. Germline V gene data show CDR1 as MGHRA and CDR2 as YSYEKL. This chain's CDR3 is CASSQQSTDTQYF. DNA for the CDR3: TGCGCCAGCAGCCAACAGTCCACAGATACGCAGTATTTT.

The V gene is TRBV2, the J gene TRBJ2-2; possibly TRBD1 for D (6 bases). V shed 6 bases and J shed 0 bases, with 8 bases lying between them. The CDR3 loop spans 14 amino acids. Germline V gene lookup returns CDR1 SNHLY and CDR2 FYNNEI. CDR3 loop: CASRQGPNTGELFF. DNA for the CDR3: TGTGCCAGCAGACAGGGACCGAACACCGGGGAGCTGTTTTTT.

This clone showed up just a few times. The chain uses TRBV5-6 and TRBJ2-2, with 7 bases fitting TRBD2. V shed 3 bases, J shed 0 bases, and the junction held 8 bases outside the gene matches. CDR3 size: 17 residues. The V gene's germline CDR1 is SGHDT and CDR2 YYEEEE. CDR3 nucleotides: TGTGCCAGCAGCTCCTGGGCGGGGGTCACGAACACCGGGGAGCTGTTTTTT. Encoded protein: CASSSWAGVTNTGELFF. Full variable domain (missing parts from reference TRBV5-6 and TRBJ2-2): DAGVTQSPTHLIKTRGQQVTLRCSPKSGHDTVSWYQQALGQGPQFIFQYYEEEERQRGNFPDRFSGHQFPNYSSELNVNALLLGDSALYLCASSSWAGVTNTGELFFGEGSRLTVL.

The chain is built from TRBV7-2 and TRBJ2-7; 13 positions agree with TRBD2. Losses at the gene ends were 5 bases for V and 4 bases for J; bases not matched to a gene: 2. The CDR3 covers 14 residues. Germline CDR1 and CDR2: SGHTA and FQGNSA. The CDR3 nucleotides read TGTGCCAGCAGCCGGACTAGCGGGAGTTACGAGCAGTACTTC. It encodes CASSRTSGSYEQYF. The full variable domain, rest sourced from reference TRBV7-2 and TRBJ2-7, is GAGVSQSPSNKVTEKGKDVELRCDPISGHTALYWYRQSLGQGLEFLIYFQGNSAPDKSGLPSDRFSAERTGGSVSTLTIQRTQQEDSAVYLCASSRTSGSYEQYFGPGTRLTVT.

The J gene is TRBJ2-3, the V gene TRBV18, with 7 bases that match TRBD2. Germline CDR1 reads KGHSH; CDR2 reads LQKENI. Germline trimming cut 0 bases from V and 1 base from J; bases unmatched to any gene: 4. This CDR3 has 16 amino acids. In DNA, the CDR3 is TGTGCCAGCTCACCACCCCGGCTAGCGGGCACAGATACGCAGTATTTT. It yields the protein CASSPPRLAGTDTQYF.

A single count supports this clone. The V and J genes are TRBV4-1 and TRBJ1-2, with D possibly TRBD1 on 5 matching bases. There are 14 residues in the CDR3. Germline V gene lookup returns CDR1 MGHRA and CDR2 YSYEKL. V was shortened by 1 base and J by 5 bases, with 11 bases between the two germline ends. The CDR3 DNA sequence: TGCGCCAGCAGCCAAGCGGGGGGTCTTTATGGCTACACCTTC. Amino acids: CASSQAGGLYGYTF.

This sequence joins TRBV7-2 and TRBJ1-1; D is unresolved. Germline lookup yields CDR1 SGHTA and CDR2 FQGNSA. The ends were cut back, 5 bases at V and 4 bases at J, with 11 bases in the middle. This CDR3 is built from 13 residues. CDR3 in DNA: TGTGCCAGCAGCATCGGACGTGGCACTGAAGCTTTCTTT. Amino acid sequence: CASSIGRGTEAFF.

This chain uses TRBV7-9 with TRBJ2-5; possible D gene TRBD2, 6 bases. The CDR3 consists of 15 residues. The V gene's germline CDR1 is SEHNR and CDR2 FQNEAQ (reference sequence). Trimming took 1 base from V and 2 from J, leaving 11 bases between them. This CDR3 reads CASSLGPGRQETQYF. The DNA for the CDR3 is TGTGCCAGCAGCTTAGGTCCGGGGAGGCAAGAGACCCAGTACTTC.

V usage is TRBV2 and J usage is TRBJ1-6, with a tentative D call TRBD1 (5 bases). V was cut by 5 bases and J by 0 bases, with 11 bases left in between. This CDR3 comprises 16 residues. The germline V gene has CDR1 SNHLY and CDR2 FYNNEI. CDR3 DNA sequence: TGTGCCAGCAGTTGGGGGAGAAGCTCCTATAATTCACCCCTCCACTTT. This sequence encodes CASSWGRSSYNSPLHF.

The chain has TRBV6-1 and TRBJ2-5, with D tentatively TRBD1 (6 bases). The CDR3 covers 12 residues. Deletions cut 4 bases from V and 6 bases from J, with 9 bases between. CDR1 and CDR2 from the germline V gene are MNHNS and SASEGT. Here the CDR3 reads CASSGGQKTQYF. The CDR3, as DNA: TGTGCCAGCAGTGGGGGGCAAAAGACCCAGTACTTC.

The chain links TRBV6-1 to TRBJ2-7; 11 bases are a match to TRBD2. V shed 11 bases and J 6 bases; nucleotides not matched to a gene: 9. Germline CDR1 and CDR2: MNHNS and SASEGT. The CDR3 consists of 13 residues. The CDR3 protein is CACRLAGILEQYF. The CDR3 bases are TGTGCCTGCCGACTAGCGGGAATCCTCGAGCAGTACTTC.

This rearrangement joins TRBV25-1 to TRBJ2-1, with TRBD2 identical over 9 bases. The CDR3 is 17 amino acids. Germline values: CDR1 MGHDK, CDR2 SYGVNS. Unmatched junction bases numbered 9, after V lost 4 bases and J lost 2 bases. The CDR3 region is CASSGGGGTETYNEQFF. The CDR3 DNA reads TGTGCCAGCAGTGGCGGGGGGGGGACAGAGACCTACAATGAGCAGTTCTTC.